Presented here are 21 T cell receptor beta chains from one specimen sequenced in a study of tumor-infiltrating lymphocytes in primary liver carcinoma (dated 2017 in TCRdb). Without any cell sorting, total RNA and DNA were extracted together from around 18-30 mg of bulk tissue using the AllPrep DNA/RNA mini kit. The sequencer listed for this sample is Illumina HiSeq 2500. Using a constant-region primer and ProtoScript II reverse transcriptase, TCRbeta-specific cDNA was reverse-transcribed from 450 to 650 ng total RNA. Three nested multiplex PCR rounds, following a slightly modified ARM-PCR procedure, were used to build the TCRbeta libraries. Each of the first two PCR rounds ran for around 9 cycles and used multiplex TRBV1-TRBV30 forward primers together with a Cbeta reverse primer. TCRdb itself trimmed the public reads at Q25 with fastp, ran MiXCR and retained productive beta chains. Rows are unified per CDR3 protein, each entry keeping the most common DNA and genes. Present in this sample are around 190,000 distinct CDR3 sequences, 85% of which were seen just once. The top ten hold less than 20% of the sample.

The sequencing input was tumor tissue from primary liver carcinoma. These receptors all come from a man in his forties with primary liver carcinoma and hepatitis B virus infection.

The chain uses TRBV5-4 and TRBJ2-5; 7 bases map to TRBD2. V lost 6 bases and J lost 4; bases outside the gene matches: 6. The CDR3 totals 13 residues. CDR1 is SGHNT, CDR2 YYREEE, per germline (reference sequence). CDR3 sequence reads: CASNPTSVETQYF. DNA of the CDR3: TGTGCCAGCAACCCAACTAGCGTAGAGACCCAGTACTTC. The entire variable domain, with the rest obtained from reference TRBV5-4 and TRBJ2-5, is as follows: ETGVTQSPTHLIKTRGQQVTLRCSSQSGHNTVSWYQQALGQGPQFIFQYYREEENGRGNFPPRFSGLQFPNYSSELNVNALELDDSALYLCASNPTSVETQYFGPGTRLLVL.

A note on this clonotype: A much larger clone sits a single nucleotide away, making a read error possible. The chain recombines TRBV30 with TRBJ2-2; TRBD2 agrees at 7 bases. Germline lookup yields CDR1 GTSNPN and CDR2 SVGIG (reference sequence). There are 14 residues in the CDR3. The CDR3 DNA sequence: TGTGCCTGGTCCAGCGGGACCAACATCGGGGAGCTGTTTTTT. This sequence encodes CAWSSGTNIGELFF.

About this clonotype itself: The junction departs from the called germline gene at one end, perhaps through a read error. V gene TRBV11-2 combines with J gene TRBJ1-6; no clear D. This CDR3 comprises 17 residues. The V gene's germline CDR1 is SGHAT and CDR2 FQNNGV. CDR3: CASSFGGKSSYNSPLHF. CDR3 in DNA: TGTGCCAGTAGCTTTGGCGGGAAGAGCTCCTATAATTCACCCCTCCACTTT.

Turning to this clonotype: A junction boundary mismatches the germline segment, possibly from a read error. For the CDR3, the DNA is TGCAGAGTTGGGACAATCGAAAAACTGTTTTTT. Translated: CRVGTIEKLFF. The J gene is TRBJ1-4, the V gene TRBV29-1, with D tentatively TRBD1 (6 bases). Germline V CDR1 and CDR2: SQVTM, ANQGSEA. The length of the CDR3 is 11 residues.

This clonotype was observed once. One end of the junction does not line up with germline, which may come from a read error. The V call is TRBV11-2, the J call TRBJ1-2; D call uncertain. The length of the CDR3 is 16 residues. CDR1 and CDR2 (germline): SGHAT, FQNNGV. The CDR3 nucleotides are TGTGCTAGCAGCCTAGAGGGAGGACTGGAGTTCCTGGGCTACACCTTC. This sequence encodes CASSLEGGLEFLGYTF.

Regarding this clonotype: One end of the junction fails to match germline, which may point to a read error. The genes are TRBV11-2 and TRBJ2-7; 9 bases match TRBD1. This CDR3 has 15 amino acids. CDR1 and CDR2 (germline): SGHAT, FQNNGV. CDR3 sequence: CASSLLWTGENEHYF. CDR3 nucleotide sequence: TGTGCAAGCAGCTTACTATGGACAGGGGAGAACGAGCATTACTTC. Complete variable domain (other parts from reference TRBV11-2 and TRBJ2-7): EAGVAQSPRYKIIEKRQSVAFWCNPISGHATLYWYQQILGQGPKLLIQFQNNGVVDDSQLPKDRFSAERLKGVDSTLKIQPAKLEDSAVYLCASSLLWTGENEHYFGPGTRLTVT.

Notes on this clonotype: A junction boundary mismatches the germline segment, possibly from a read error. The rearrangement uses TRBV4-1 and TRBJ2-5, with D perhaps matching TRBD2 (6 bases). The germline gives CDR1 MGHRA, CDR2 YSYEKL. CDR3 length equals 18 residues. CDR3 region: CSSSSSGGPASDQETQYF. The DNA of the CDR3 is TGCTCCAGCAGTTCTTCAGGAGGCCCCGCTAGCGACCAAGAGACCCAGTACTTC.

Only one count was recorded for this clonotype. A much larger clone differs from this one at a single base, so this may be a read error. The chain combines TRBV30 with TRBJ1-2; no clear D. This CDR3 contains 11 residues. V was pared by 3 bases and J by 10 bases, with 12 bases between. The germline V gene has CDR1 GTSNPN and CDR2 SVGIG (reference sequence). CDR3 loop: CAWRGYQAYTF. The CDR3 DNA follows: TGTGCCTGGAGAGGGTATCAAGCCTACACCTTC.

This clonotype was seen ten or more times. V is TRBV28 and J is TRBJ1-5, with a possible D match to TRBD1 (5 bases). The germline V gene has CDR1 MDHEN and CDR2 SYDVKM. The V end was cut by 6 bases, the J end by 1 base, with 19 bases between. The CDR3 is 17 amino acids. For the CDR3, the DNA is TGTGCCAGCAGACCCACTAAGGGGATCGGAAGCAATCAGCCCCAGCATTTT. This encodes CASRPTKGIGSNQPQHF.

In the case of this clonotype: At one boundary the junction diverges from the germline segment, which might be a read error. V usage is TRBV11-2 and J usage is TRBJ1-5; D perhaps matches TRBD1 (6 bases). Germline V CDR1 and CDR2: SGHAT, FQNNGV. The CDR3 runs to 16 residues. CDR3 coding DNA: TGTGCCAGCAGTCTAAAAGGGGGACTGACGAATCACCCCCAGCATTTC. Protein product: CASSLKGGLTNHPQHF.

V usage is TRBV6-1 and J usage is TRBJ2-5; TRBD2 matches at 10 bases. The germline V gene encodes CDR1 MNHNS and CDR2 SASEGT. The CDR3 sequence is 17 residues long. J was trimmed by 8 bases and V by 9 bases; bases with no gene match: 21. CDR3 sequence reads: CARTLAGGPMGRITQYF. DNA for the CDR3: TGTGCCAGGACCTTAGCGGGAGGCCCGATGGGCCGCATCACCCAGTACTTC.

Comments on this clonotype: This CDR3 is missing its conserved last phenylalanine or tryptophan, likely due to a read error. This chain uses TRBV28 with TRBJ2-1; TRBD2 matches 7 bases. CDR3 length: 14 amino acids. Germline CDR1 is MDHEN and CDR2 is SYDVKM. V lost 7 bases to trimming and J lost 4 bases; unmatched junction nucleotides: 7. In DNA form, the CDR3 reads TGTGCCAGCATGTGGGGGGGTCCTTACAATGAGCAGTTCATC. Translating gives CASMWGGPYNEQFI.

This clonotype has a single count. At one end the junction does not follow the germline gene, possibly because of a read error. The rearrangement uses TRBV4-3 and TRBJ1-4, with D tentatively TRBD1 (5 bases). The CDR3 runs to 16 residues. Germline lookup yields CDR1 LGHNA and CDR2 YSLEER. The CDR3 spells CDSSQDLRGRNEKVFF. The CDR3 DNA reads TGCGACAGCAGCCAAGATCTTAGGGGACGAAATGAAAAAGTGTTTTTT.

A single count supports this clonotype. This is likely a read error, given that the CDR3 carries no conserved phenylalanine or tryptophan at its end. The CDR3 nucleotides read TGTGCCAGTAGTGATTTCTCAGGGAGTGGTGAAGATACGCAGTATTTG. It codes for CASSDFSGSGEDTQYL. The gene calls are TRBV6-1 and TRBJ2-3; either TRBD1 or TRBD2 may fit D (5 bases each). CDR3 size: 16 residues. Germline CDR1 and CDR2: MNHNS and SASEGT.

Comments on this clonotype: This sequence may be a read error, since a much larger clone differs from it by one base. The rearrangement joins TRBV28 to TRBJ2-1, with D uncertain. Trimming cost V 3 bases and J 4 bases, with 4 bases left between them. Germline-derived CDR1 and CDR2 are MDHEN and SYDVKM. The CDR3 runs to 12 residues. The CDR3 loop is CASSFTYNEQFF. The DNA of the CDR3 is TGTGCCAGCAGTTTCACATACAATGAGCAGTTCTTC.

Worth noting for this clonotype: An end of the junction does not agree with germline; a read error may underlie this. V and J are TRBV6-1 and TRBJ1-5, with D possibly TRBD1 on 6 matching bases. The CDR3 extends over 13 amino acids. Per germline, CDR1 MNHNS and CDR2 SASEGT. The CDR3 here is CTSSPDRNRPQHF. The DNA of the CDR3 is TGTACCAGCAGCCCCGACAGGAATCGGCCCCAGCATTTT.

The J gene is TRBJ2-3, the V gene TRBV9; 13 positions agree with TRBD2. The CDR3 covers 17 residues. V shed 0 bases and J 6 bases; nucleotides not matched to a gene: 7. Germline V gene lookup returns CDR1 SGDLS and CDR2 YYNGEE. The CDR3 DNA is TGTGCCAGCAGCGTAGAAGGGACTAGCGGGATCATTGATACGCAGTATTTT. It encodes CASSVEGTSGIIDTQYF. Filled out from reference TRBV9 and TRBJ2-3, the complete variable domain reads DSGVTQTPKHLITATGQRVTLRCSPRSGDLSVYWYQQSLDQGLQFLIQYYNGEERAKGNILERFSAQQFPDLHSELNLSSLELGDSALYFCASSVEGTSGIIDTQYFGPGTRLTVL.

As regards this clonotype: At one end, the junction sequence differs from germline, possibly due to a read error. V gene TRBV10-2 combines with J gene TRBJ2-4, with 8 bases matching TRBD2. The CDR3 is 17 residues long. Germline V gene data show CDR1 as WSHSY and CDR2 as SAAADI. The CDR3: CSSSEGISGIAKNIQYF. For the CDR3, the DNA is TGCTCCAGCAGTGAGGGGATTAGCGGGATAGCCAAAAACATTCAGTACTTC.

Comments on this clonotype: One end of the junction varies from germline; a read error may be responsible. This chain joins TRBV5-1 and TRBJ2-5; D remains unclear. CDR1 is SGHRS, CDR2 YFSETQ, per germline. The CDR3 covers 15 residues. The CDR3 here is CATSSAALRQETQYF. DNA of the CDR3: TGCGCCACCAGCTCGGCCGCCTTGCGCCAAGAGACCCAGTACTTC.

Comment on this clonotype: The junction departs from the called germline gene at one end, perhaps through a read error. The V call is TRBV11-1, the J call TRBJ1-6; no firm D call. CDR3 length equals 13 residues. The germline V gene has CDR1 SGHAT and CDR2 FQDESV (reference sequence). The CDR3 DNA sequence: TGTGCTAGCAGCCAGACACTGGTTTCAGCCCTCCACTTT. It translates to CASSQTLVSALHF.

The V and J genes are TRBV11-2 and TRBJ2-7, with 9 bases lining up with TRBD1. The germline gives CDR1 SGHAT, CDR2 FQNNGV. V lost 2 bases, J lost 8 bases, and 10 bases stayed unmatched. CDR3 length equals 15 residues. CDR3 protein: CASSLQWTGEYKQYF. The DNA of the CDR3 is TGTGCCAGCAGCTTACAATGGACAGGGGAATACAAGCAGTACTTC.